This is a list of T cell receptor beta chains from one sample in a study of T cells in localized non-small cell lung cancer. The data were produced by immunoSEQ multiplex PCR, yet TCRdb's version contains in-frame clones alone and is incomplete. This sample carries 20,000 to 25,000 clones, approximately 84% of them seen once, and the ten largest clones take about 2.2%. The sequences come from peripheral blood, collected before any cancer treatment. Source of these receptors: a man aged 35 to 69 with stage I lung adenocarcinoma. Both conserved end residues are trimmed from each CDR3.

V	J	CDR3
TRBV18	TRBJ2-3	TSSPNSGTDTQY
TRBV2	TRBJ2-2	ASSRETGELF
TRBV7-9	TRBJ1-2	VEGSGSYGYT
TRBV5-4	TRBJ2-2	ASSPRARNTGELF
TRBV18	TRBJ2-7	ASSAPLAYEQY
TRBV19	TRBJ1-5	ASSSTGERPQH
TRBV7-2	TRBJ1-4	ASSLEPNEKLF
TRBV5-1	TRBJ2-7	ASSQGGGEVYEQY
TRBV11-1	TRBJ1-1	ASREAGTGATEAF
TRBV19	TRBJ2-5	ASSMVFGGLETQY
TRBV2	TRBJ2-1	ASSGQRNNEQF
TRBV6-5	TRBJ1-2	ARLLGVHGYT
TRBV18	TRBJ1-3	ASSPTSQGGNTIY
TRBV5-6	TRBJ1-4	ASSLGDQVGLF
TRBV5-6	TRBJ2-1	ASSLLLGGPAEQF
TRBV7-2	TRBJ1-2	ASSPRGGQGLSGYT
TRBV10-1	TRBJ2-7	ASSESRQGAYEQY
TRBV10-2	TRBJ2-5	ASWETGGETQY
TRBV6-1	TRBJ1-1	ASSLTGSEAF
TRBV6-4	TRBJ2-1	ASSNREHNEQF
TRBV15	TRBJ1-5	ATSRSSGEPQH
TRBV19	TRBJ2-3	ASSNSYSTDTQY
TRBV4-1	TRBJ2-3	ASSQGLLPDTQY
TRBV6-6	TRBJ1-6	ASSSPGWGASPLH
TRBV30	TRBJ1-1	AWSRQVAEAF
TRBV28	TRBJ1-4	ASSFGTEGPYNEKLF
TRBV10-3	TRBJ2-3	AIRPYNTDTQY
TRBV7-6	TRBJ2-5	ASSPGWGQETQY
TRBV14	TRBJ2-5	ASSEAGIQETQY
TRBV20-1	TRBJ2-3	SAAQLARY
TRBV19	TRBJ2-7	ASSIAVGYLEQY
TRBV7-9	TRBJ1-6	ASSLEDSRLYNSPLH
TRBV7-3	TRBJ2-2	ASSRTVGGELF
TRBV2	TRBJ2-3	ASGTPDTQY
TRBV11-3	TRBJ2-7	ASSLGGGTYEQY
TRBV21-1	TRBJ2-1	ASSKGGDSLYLMYNEQF
TRBV29-1	TRBJ1-3	SVRDIYGNTIY
TRBV9	TRBJ2-1	ASSVVSGSGYNEQF
TRBV4-2	TRBJ2-2	ASSQEGLAENTGELF
TRBV4-3	TRBJ1-4	ASSQDLGATNEKLF